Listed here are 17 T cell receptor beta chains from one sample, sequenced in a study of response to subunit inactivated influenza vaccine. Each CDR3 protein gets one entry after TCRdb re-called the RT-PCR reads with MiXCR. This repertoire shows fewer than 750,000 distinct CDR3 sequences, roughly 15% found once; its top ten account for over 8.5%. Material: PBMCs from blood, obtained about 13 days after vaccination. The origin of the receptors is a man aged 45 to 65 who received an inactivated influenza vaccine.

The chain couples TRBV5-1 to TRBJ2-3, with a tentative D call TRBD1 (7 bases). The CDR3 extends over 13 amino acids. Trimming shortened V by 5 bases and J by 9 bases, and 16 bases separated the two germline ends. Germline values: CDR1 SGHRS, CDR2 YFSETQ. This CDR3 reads CASSFGQEGTQYF. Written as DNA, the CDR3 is TGCGCCAGCAGTTTCGGACAGGAGGGGACGCAGTATTTT.

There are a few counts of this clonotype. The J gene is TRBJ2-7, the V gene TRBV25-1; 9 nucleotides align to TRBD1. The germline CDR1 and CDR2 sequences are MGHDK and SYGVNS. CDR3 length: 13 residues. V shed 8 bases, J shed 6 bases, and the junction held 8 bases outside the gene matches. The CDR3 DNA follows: TGTGCCAGCTCCCGGGACAGGGTTTCCGAGCAGTACTTC. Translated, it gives CASSRDRVSEQYF.

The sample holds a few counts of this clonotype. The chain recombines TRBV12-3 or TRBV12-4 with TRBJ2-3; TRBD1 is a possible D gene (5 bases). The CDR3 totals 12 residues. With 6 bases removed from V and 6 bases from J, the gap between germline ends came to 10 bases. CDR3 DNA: TGTGCCAGCAGCGGCAGGGTGGATACGCAGTATTTT. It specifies CASSGRVDTQYF.

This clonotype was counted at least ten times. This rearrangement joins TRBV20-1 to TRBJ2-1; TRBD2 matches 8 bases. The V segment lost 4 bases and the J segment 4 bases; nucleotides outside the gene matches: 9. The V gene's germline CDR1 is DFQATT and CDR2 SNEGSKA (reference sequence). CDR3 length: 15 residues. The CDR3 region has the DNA TGCAGTGCTACACAGGCGGGGGGTCCTTACAATGAGCAGTTCTTC. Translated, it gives CSATQAGGPYNEQFF.

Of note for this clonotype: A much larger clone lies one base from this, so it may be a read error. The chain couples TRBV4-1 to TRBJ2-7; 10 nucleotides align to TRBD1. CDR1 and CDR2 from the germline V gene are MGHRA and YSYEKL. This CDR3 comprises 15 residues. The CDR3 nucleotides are TGCGCCAGCAGCCAAGACGACAGGGGGCCGGGCGAGCAGAACTTC. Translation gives CASSQDDRGPGEQNF.

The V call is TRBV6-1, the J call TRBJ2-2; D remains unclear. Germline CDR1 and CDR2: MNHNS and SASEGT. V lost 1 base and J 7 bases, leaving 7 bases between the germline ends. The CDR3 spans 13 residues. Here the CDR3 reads CASSEVGFGELFF. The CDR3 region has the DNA TGTGCCAGCAGTGAAGTGGGGTTCGGGGAGCTGTTTTTT.

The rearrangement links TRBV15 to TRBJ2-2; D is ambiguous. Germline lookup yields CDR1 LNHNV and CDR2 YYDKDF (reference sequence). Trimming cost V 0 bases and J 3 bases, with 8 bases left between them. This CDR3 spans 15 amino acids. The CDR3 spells CATSRDRKYTGELFF. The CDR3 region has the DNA TGTGCCACCAGCAGAGATAGGAAATACACCGGGGAGCTGTTTTTT.

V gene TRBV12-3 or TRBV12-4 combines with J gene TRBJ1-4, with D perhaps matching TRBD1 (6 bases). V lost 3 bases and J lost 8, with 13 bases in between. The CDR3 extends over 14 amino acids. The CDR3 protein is CASSFQGSWEKLFF. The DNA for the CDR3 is TGTGCCAGCAGTTTTCAGGGGAGTTGGGAAAAACTGTTTTTT.

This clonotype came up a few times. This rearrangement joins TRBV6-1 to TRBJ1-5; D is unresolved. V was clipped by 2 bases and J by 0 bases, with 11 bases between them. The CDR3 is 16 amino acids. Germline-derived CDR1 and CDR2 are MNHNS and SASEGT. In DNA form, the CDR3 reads TGTGCCAGCAGTGAACGTCAGACCTATAGCAATCAGCCCCAGCATTTT. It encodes CASSERQTYSNQPQHF.

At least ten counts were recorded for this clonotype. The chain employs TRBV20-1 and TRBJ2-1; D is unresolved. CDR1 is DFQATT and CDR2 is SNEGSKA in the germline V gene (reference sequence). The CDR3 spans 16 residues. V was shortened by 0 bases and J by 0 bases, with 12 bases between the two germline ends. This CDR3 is CSARDTEMSSYNEQFF. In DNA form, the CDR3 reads TGCAGTGCTAGAGATACGGAAATGAGCTCCTACAATGAGCAGTTCTTC.

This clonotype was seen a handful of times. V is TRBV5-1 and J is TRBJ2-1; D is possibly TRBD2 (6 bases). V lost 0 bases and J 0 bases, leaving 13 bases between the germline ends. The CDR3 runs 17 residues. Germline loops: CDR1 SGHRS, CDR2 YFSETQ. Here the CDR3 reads CASSLVPSEYSYNEQFF. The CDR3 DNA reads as TGCGCCAGCAGCTTGGTGCCTAGCGAGTACTCCTACAATGAGCAGTTCTTC.

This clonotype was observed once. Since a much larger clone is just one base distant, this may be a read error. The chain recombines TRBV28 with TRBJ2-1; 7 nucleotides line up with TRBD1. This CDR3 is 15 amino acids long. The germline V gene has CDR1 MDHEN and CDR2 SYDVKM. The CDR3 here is CASSLFRDSYYEQFF. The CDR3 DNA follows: TGTGCCAGCAGTTTATTCCGGGACAGCTACTATGAGCAGTTCTTC.

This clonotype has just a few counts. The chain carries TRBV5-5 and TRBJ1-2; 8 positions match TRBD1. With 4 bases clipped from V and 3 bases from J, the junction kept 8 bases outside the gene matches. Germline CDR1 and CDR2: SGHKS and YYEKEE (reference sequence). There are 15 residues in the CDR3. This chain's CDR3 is CASSIGQGMDYGYTF. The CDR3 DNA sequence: TGTGCCAGCAGCATCGGACAGGGTATGGACTATGGCTACACCTTC.

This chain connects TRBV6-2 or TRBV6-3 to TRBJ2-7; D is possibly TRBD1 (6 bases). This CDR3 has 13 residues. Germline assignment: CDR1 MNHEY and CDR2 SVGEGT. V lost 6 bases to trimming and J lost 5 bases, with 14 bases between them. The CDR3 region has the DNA TGTGCCAGCAGCTATGACAGGATCGACGAGCAGTACTTC. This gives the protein CASSYDRIDEQYF.

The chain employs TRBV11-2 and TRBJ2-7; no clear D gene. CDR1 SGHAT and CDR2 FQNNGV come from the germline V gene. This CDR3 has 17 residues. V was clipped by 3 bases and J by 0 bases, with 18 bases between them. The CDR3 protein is CASSFVQDRWSSYEQYF. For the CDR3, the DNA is TGTGCCAGCAGCTTCGTCCAAGATCGTTGGAGCTCCTACGAGCAGTACTTC.

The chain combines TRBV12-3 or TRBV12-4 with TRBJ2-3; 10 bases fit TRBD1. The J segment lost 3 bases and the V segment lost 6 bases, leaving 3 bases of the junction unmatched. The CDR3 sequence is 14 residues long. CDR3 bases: TGTGCCAGCAGAAGGGGACAGGGGACAGATACGCAGTATTTT. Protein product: CASRRGQGTDTQYF.

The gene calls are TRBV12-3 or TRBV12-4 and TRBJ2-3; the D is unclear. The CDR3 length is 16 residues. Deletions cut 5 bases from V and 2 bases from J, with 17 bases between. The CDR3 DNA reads TGTGCCAGCAGTCCCCGGCTGGCACCCATCACAGATACGCAGTATTTT. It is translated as CASSPRLAPITDTQYF.